The 19 T cell receptor beta chains listed next were all sequenced from one sample in a study of cytomegalovirus exposure and HLA in healthy donors. Amplification used 60 Vbeta primers and 13 Jbeta primers. Sequencing used immunoSEQ multiplex PCR; TCRdb keeps in-frame clones, though not all of them. The table lists approximately 150,000 clones, roughly three quarters of them singletons. Material for sequencing was PBMCs. Every receptor here comes from a woman in her 40s in good health and CMV-seronegative.

The gene calls are TRBV5-1 and TRBJ2-7, with D perhaps TRBD2 (6 bases). The CDR3 totals 15 residues. Germline CDR1 SGHRS, CDR2 YFSETQ. V was cut by 0 bases and J by 0 bases, with 10 bases left in between. CDR3 sequence reads: CASSLVGGRSYEQYF. CDR3 DNA: TGCGCCAGCAGCTTGGTGGGGGGTCGCTCCTACGAGCAGTACTTC.

The chain employs TRBV19 and TRBJ2-2, with a weak D call TRBD2 (6 bases). CDR1 is LNHDA and CDR2 is SQIVND in the germline V gene (reference sequence). The CDR3 length is 15 residues. Trimming shortened V by 7 bases and J by 1 base, and 13 bases separated the two germline ends. Here the CDR3 reads CASKVEGGNTGELFF. The CDR3, as DNA: TGTGCCAGTAAAGTTGAGGGAGGGAACACCGGGGAGCTGTTTTTT.

The chain has TRBV5-5 and TRBJ2-3; 10 bases agree with TRBD1. V lost 6 bases, J lost 6 bases, and 13 bases stayed unmatched. The CDR3 extends over 16 amino acids. Germline V lookup: CDR1 SGHKS, CDR2 YYEKEE (reference sequence). The CDR3 sequence is CASTGVGQGGGDTQYF. In DNA, the CDR3 is TGTGCCAGCACCGGAGTTGGACAGGGGGGTGGGGATACGCAGTATTTT.

The V gene is TRBV29-1, the J gene TRBJ1-1; tentatively, D is TRBD1 (6 bases). Germline V CDR1 and CDR2: SQVTM, ANQGSEA. Trimming removed 6 bases at V and 5 bases at J, with 22 bases between. The CDR3 length is 15 residues. This CDR3 is CSVQGARGPMTEAFF. CDR3 nucleotides: TGCAGCGTCCAAGGGGCCAGGGGCCCTATGACTGAAGCTTTCTTT. The whole variable domain, filled in from reference TRBV29-1 and TRBJ1-1, reads SAVISQKPSRDICQRGTSLTIQCQVDSQVTMMFWYRQQPGQSLTLIATANQGSEATYESGFVIDKFPISRPNLTFSTLTVSNMSPEDSSIYLCSVQGARGPMTEAFFGQGTRLTVV.

This chain connects TRBV5-1 to TRBJ2-2; the D gene is possibly TRBD2 (5 bases). Germline-derived CDR1 and CDR2 are SGHRS and YFSETQ. The ends were cut back, 4 bases at V and 7 bases at J, with 11 bases in the middle. The CDR3 runs to 13 residues. The DNA of the CDR3 is TGCGCCAGCAGCCCCGGCACTAGCGGGGAGCTGTTTTTT. The encoded protein is CASSPGTSGELFF.

With respect to this clone: In the same sample, other DNA sequences code for this CDR3. The V and J genes are TRBV20-1 and TRBJ2-7; D gene uncertain. V was clipped by 6 bases and J by 4 bases, with 7 bases between them. Per the germline V gene, CDR1 is DFQATT and CDR2 is SNEGSKA (reference sequence). The CDR3 loop spans 10 amino acids. CDR3 sequence (DNA): TGCAGTGCCCAGTCGTACGAGCAGTACTTC. It codes for CSAQSYEQYF.

J is TRBJ2-3 and V is TRBV2; D is uncertain. Per germline, CDR1 SNHLY and CDR2 FYNNEI. V was shortened by 2 bases and J by 7 bases, with 7 bases between the two germline ends. The CDR3 is 12 amino acids. Written as DNA, the CDR3 is TGTGCCAGCAGTGAACGTCCTTATACGCAGTATTTT. Translation gives CASSERPYTQYF.

This sequence joins TRBV28 and TRBJ1-1, with D uncertain. Germline V gives CDR1 MDHEN, CDR2 SYDVKM. V dropped 2 bases and J dropped 3 bases, with 4 bases sitting between them. The CDR3 runs to 12 residues. As DNA, the CDR3 is TGTGCCAGCAGTTTAGGCCACACTGAAGCTTTCTTT. Its translation: CASSLGHTEAFF.

The chain links TRBV7-7 to TRBJ2-3, with TRBD1 matching over 7 bases. Germline V gives CDR1 SSHAT, CDR2 FNYEAQ (reference sequence). This CDR3 has 13 amino acids. The J segment lost 7 bases and the V segment lost 4 bases, leaving 5 bases of the junction unmatched. The CDR3 coding sequence is TGTGCCAGCAGCTCGACAGGGACAAATACGCAGTATTTT. Residues: CASSSTGTNTQYF.

The chain recombines TRBV7-2 with TRBJ1-3; 7 bases map to TRBD1. Trimming took 1 base from V and 7 from J; bases not matched to a gene: 7. Germline assignment: CDR1 SGHTA and CDR2 FQGNSA. CDR3 size: 15 residues. DNA for the CDR3: TGTGCCAGCAGCTTAGAGGCTCTGGGACAGAACACCATATATTTT. It translates to CASSLEALGQNTIYF. Full variable domain (rest looked up from reference TRBV7-2 and TRBJ1-3): GAGVSQSPSNKVTEKGKDVELRCDPISGHTALYWYRQSLGQGLEFLIYFQGNSAPDKSGLPSDRFSAERTGGSVSTLTIQRTQQEDSAVYLCASSLEALGQNTIYFGEGSWLTVV.

The V gene is TRBV29-1, the J gene TRBJ2-5, with 16 bases lining up with TRBD2. The J call may be incorrect, as the DNA end agrees better with TRBJ2-7. CDR1 is SQVTM, CDR2 ANQGSEA, per germline. This CDR3 is 16 amino acids long. The CDR3 bases are TGCAGCGTCCAGGGACTAGCGGGAGGGCCGGGATACGAGCAGTACTTC. The encoded protein is CSVQGLAGGPGYEQYF.

This rearrangement joins TRBV14 to TRBJ1-3, with D unclear. This CDR3 region has 13 residues. V shed 0 bases and J shed 7 bases, with 7 bases lying between them. The germline V gene has CDR1 SGHDN and CDR2 FVKESK. This CDR3 reads CASSQDRRNTIYF. The CDR3 DNA sequence: TGTGCCAGCAGCCAAGACCGTCGGAACACCATATATTTT.

Here the CDR3 DNA reads TGTGCCAGTAGTATGACCCCCCGGGACAGGGATGGCTACACCTTC. Translated, it gives CASSMTPRDRDGYTF. V usage is TRBV19 and J usage is TRBJ1-2; 9 bases line up with TRBD1. CDR3 length: 15 residues. Germline CDR1 reads LNHDA; CDR2 reads SQIVND (reference sequence). V was pared by 3 bases and J by 6 bases, with 8 bases of the junction left unmatched.

V usage is TRBV5-6 and J usage is TRBJ1-2; D gene unclear. In germline, CDR1 is SGHDT, CDR2 YYEEEE. The CDR3 spans 11 residues. V was shortened by 0 bases and J by 11 bases, with 8 bases between the two germline ends. The CDR3 loop reads CASSLGPEYTF. CDR3 bases: TGTGCCAGCAGCTTGGGGCCAGAATACACCTTC. Combining the CDR3 with reference TRBV5-6 and TRBJ1-2 gives the whole variable domain DAGVTQSPTHLIKTRGQQVTLRCSPKSGHDTVSWYQQALGQGPQFIFQYYEEEERQRGNFPDRFSGHQFPNYSSELNVNALLLGDSALYLCASSLGPEYTFGSGTRLTVV.

This chain connects TRBV5-4 to TRBJ1-3; 9 nucleotides agree with TRBD1. V shed 0 bases and J 1 base; nucleotides not matched to a gene: 8. Germline assignment: CDR1 SGHNT and CDR2 YYREEE (reference sequence). The CDR3 spans 18 residues. The CDR3 nucleotides read TGTGCCAGCAGCTTGGGGCCCCCGACAGGGGGGTCTGGAAACACCATATATTTT. Its protein is CASSLGPPTGGSGNTIYF.

This sequence joins TRBV28 and TRBJ1-2, with 9 bases that match TRBD1. Germline V gene sequence: CDR1 MDHEN, CDR2 SYDVKM. J gave up 4 bases and V 3 bases, and 12 bases lay outside the gene matches. This CDR3 comprises 17 residues. The CDR3 loop reads CASSLNSEDRGVYGYTF. Written as DNA, the CDR3 is TGTGCCAGCAGTTTGAATTCCGAGGACAGGGGCGTCTATGGCTACACCTTC.

The chain uses TRBV7-9 and TRBJ1-6; TRBD1 might be the D (5 bases). Trimming pared 8 bases from V and 0 bases from J, leaving 11 bases between. Germline-derived CDR1 and CDR2 are SEHNR and FQNEAQ (reference sequence). This CDR3 contains 15 residues. CDR3 coding DNA: TGTGCCAGCCCCCTCCAGGGCTCCTATAATTCACCCCTCCACTTT. Protein sequence: CASPLQGSYNSPLHF. The whole variable domain, remainder taken from reference TRBV7-9 and TRBJ1-6, is DTGVSQNPRHKITKRGQNVTFRCDPISEHNRLYWYRQTLGQGPEFLTYFQNEAQLEKSRLLSDRFSAERPKGSFSTLEIQRTEQGDSAMYLCASPLQGSYNSPLHFGNGTRLTVT.

This clone appeared once. The chain recombines TRBV27 with TRBJ2-3; D may be TRBD2 (7 bases). V lost 6 bases and J lost 3, with 16 bases in between. Germline values: CDR1 MNHEY, CDR2 SMNVEV (reference sequence). The CDR3 is 15 residues long. CDR3 loop: CASRGGGRGTDTQYF. In DNA, the CDR3 is TGTGCCAGCAGAGGGGGGGGGCGGGGGACAGATACGCAGTATTTT.

This clone has just a few counts. Likely a read error: the CDR3 ends without its conserved phenylalanine or tryptophan. This chain uses TRBV7-6 with TRBJ1-1; D gene uncertain. The CDR3 is made up of 14 amino acids. The V gene lost 1 base and the J gene lost 1 base, with 7 bases spanning the gap. Germline lookup yields CDR1 SGHVS and CDR2 FNYEAQ. CDR3 loop: CASSLGLTNTEAFL. Here the CDR3 DNA reads TGTGCCAGCAGCTTAGGACTGACGAACACTGAAGCTTTCCTT.